This TCR beta chain was captured by sequencing in a study of somatic mutations in cytotoxic T cells in rheumatoid arthritis. Study-wide findings and caveats: Age was associated with higher CD8+ clonality in rheumatoid arthritis patients, not in healthy controls. Unidentified antigens were the targets of the expanded CD8+ clones.

Profiled with immunoSEQ multiplex PCR; TCRdb holds only in-frame clones, not every one. The table includes several thousand clones, about 79% detected once. The CDR3 has 11 amino acids. In germline, CDR1 is SGHRS, CDR2 YFSETQ. Trimming took 4 bases from V and 7 from J, leaving 6 bases between them. Regarding this clone: Its antigen is not known.

Using positive magnetic bead selection on an AutoMACS, CD4+ and CD8+ cells were isolated, after which their purity was checked by flow cytometry. Source material: CD8+ T cells sorted from blood. This receptor was identified in a woman aged 50 to 65 in good health. V is TRBV5-1 and J is TRBJ2-1, with D perhaps matching TRBD2 (6 bases). CDR3 DNA sequence: TGCGCCAGCAGCGGGGGGAATGAGCAGTTCTTC. This encodes CASSGGNEQFF.